The rows below give T cell receptor beta chains drawn from one sample of a study of vaccination effects on CD4 cells after COVID-19. Their target antigens are unknown. Sequencing used immunoSEQ multiplex PCR; TCRdb keeps in-frame clones, though not all of them. The sample comprises around 35,000 clones, around 66% of which are singletons, and more than 13% rests with the top ten. The starting material was CD4+ T cells from PBMCs cultured with HCoV-OC43 spike peptides, obtained before COVID-19 vaccination. The receptors come from a human donor who received a COVID-19 vaccine. Both conserved end residues are part of each CDR3. A D gene is named only where the DNA matches it firmly. The listing skips clone size in some rows; elsewhere it reads once, few, many or a size class.

size: .; J: TRBJ1-2; D: TRBD1; V: TRBV6-6; DNA: TGTGCCAGCAGAAAGGACAGGGGAGGCTACACCTTC; CDR3: CASRKDRGGYTF
size: .; J: TRBJ2-3; D: TRBD2; V: TRBV10-2; DNA: TGCGCCGCAAGGCGGGGGGAACGCACAGATACGCAGTATTTT; CDR3: CAARRGERTDTQYF
size: .; J: TRBJ1-2; D: TRBD1; V: TRBV6-5; DNA: TGTGCCAGCAGGACAGGGGGTAGCTATGGCTACACCTTC; CDR3: CASRTGGSYGYTF
size: few; J: TRBJ1-1; D: TRBD1; V: TRBV25-1; DNA: TGTGCCAGCGCCGGGACAGGGGTCACTGAAGCTTTCTTT; CDR3: CASAGTGVTEAFF
size: .; J: TRBJ1-6; D: .; V: TRBV25-1; DNA: TGTGCCAGCAGTGAAGCCAGGGGCGGATATAATTCACCCCTCCACTTT; CDR3: CASSEARGGYNSPLHF
size: few; J: TRBJ1-2; D: TRBD1; V: TRBV10-1; DNA: TGCGCCAGCAGCCCGACAGGGGTAAACTATGGCTACACCTTC; CDR3: CASSPTGVNYGYTF
size: .; J: TRBJ1-2; D: .; V: TRBV30; DNA: TGTGCCTGGAGTGTATGGGGGCCGGATGGCTACACCTTC; CDR3: CAWSVWGPDGYTF
size: .; J: TRBJ1-3; D: TRBD1; V: TRBV7-2; DNA: TGTGCCAGCAGCTTATGGACAGGGGGCTCTGGAAACACCATATATTTT; CDR3: CASSLWTGGSGNTIYF
size: .; J: TRBJ2-1; D: TRBD2; V: TRBV9; DNA: TGTGCCAGCAGCGTAGTCGGGGGGAGCTCCTACAATGAGCAGTTCTTC; CDR3: CASSVVGGSSYNEQFF
size: .; J: TRBJ2-3; D: .; V: TRBV4-2; DNA: TGTGCCAGCAGCCAACTATGGAGCCGAGCCCCAGATACGCAGTATTTT; CDR3: CASSQLWSRAPDTQYF
size: .; J: TRBJ2-3; D: TRBD2; V: TRBV19; DNA: TGTGCCAGTAGTATAGTCCCGGGACTAGGGGCGGATACGCAGTATTTT; CDR3: CASSIVPGLGADTQYF
size: once; J: TRBJ1-5; D: TRBD1; V: TRBV3-1/TRBV3-2; DNA: TGTGCCAGCAGCCAAGGTTTAGACAGGGTTCATCAGCCCCAGCATTTT; CDR3: CASSQGLDRVHQPQHF
size: .; J: TRBJ1-5; D: .; V: TRBV27; DNA: TGTGCCAGCAGTTTTGGGCGGAATCAGCCCCAGCATTTT; CDR3: CASSFGRNQPQHF